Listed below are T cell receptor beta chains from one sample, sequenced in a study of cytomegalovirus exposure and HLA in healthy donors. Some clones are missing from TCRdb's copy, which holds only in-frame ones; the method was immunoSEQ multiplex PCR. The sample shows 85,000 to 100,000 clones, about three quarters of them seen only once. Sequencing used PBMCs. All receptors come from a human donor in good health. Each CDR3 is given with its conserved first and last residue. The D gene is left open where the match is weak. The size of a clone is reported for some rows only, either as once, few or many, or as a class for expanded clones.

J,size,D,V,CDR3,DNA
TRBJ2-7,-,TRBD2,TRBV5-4,CASSLGGGGTYEQYF,TGTGCCAGCAGCTTGGGCGGGGGGGGGACCTACGAGCAGTACTTC
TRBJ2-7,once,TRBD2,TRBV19,CASSISGGGAQFYEQYF,TGTGCCAGTAGTATTTCGGGAGGGGGGGCCCAATTCTACGAGCAGTACTTC
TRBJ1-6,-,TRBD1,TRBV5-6,CASSLAGGQGFSSSPLHF,TGTGCCAGCAGCTTGGCGGGGGGACAGGGTTTTTCGTCCTCACCCCTCCACTTT
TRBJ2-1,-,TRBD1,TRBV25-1,CASSGQGGYNEQFF,TGTGCCAGCAGTGGACAGGGCGGCTACAATGAGCAGTTCTTC
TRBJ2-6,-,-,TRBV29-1,CSVGGYSGANVLTF,TGCAGCGTTGGCGGGTACTCTGGGGCCAACGTCCTGACTTTC
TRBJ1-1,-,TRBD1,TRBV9,CASSVGTGGNTEAFF,TGTGCCAGCAGCGTAGGGACAGGGGGAAACACTGAAGCTTTCTTT
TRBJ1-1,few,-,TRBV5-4,CASSSRTGNTEAFF,TGTGCCAGCAGCTCCCGGACGGGAAACACTGAAGCTTTCTTT
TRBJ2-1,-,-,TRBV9,CASSVGSSSYNEQFF,TGTGCCAGCAGCGTTGGTTCGAGCTCCTACAATGAGCAGTTCTTC
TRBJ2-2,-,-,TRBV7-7,CASSLLIGRGGNGELFF,TGTGCCAGCAGCCTCCTTATAGGTCGAGGGGGTAACGGGGAGCTGTTTTTT
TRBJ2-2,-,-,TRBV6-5,CASRTGHLNTGELFF,TGTGCCAGCAGAACAGGTCATTTGAACACCGGGGAGCTGTTTTTT
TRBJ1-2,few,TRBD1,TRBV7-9,CASSTRTGGEQGYGYTF,TGTGCCAGCAGCACCCGAACAGGGGGTGAGCAGGGCTATGGCTACACCTTC
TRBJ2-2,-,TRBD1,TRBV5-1,CASRLGYRGTAGELFF,TGCGCCAGCAGGCTTGGTTACAGGGGGACGGCCGGGGAGCTGTTTTTT
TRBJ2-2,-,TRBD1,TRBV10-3,CAISAGTDTGELFF,TGTGCCATCAGTGCGGGGACAGACACCGGGGAGCTGTTTTTT
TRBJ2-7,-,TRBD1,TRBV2,CASSEARQGEQYF,TGTGCCAGCAGTGAAGCCCGACAGGGCGAGCAGTACTTC
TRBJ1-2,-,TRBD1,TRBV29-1,CSVRTGGGGYTF,TGCAGCGTCAGGACAGGGGGAGGAGGCTACACCTTC
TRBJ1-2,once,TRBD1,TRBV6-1,CASSGLAGGVYGYPF,TGTGCCAGCAGTGGACTGGCAGGGGGTGTCTATGGCTACCCCTTC
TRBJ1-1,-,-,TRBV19,CASSTDINRAATEAFF,TGTGCCAGTAGTACGGATATTAACAGGGCCGCCACTGAAGCTTTCTTT